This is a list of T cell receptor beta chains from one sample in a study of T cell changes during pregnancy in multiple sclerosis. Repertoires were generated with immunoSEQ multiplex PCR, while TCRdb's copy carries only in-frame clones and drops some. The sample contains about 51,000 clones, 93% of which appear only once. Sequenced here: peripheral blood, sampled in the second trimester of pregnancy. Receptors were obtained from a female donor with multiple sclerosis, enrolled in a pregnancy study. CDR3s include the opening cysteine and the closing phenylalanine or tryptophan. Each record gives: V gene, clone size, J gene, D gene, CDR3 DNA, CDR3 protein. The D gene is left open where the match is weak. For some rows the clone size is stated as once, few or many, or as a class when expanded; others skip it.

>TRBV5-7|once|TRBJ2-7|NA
TGTGCCAGCAGCTTGTCAGTAGGACACTCTAGCTCCTACGAGCAGTACTTC
CASSLSVGHSSSYEQYF
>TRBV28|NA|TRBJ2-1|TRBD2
TGTGCCAGCCGAAAAAGCGGGAGTCTCTACAATGAGCAGTTCTTC
CASRKSGSLYNEQFF
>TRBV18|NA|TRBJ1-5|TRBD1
TGTGCCAGCACTGGGACAGGGAGTCAGCCCCAGCATTTT
CASTGTGSQPQHF
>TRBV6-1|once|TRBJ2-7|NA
TGTGCCAGCAGTGAAAACCCCAGGGCGTCTTACGAGCAGTACTTC
CASSENPRASYEQYF
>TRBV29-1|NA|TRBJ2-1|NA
TGCAGCGTACCCACCTGGACAACTTCGGCCTACAATGAGCAGTTCTTC
CSVPTWTTSAYNEQFF
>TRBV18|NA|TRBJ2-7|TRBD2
TGTGCCAGCTCACCACCGACGGGAGGTTTCTACTTC
CASSPPTGGFYF
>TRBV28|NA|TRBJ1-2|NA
TGTGCCAGCAGTCCGGGTATTTATGGCTACACCTTC
CASSPGIYGYTF
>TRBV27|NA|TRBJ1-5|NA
TGTGCCAGCAGTTTTCGAGGAAATCAGCCCCAGCATTTT
CASSFRGNQPQHF
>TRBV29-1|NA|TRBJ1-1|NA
TGCAGCGTTTTGGGGGGGGGATATGAAGCTTTCTTT
CSVLGGGYEAFF
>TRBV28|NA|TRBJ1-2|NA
TGTGCCAGCAGTTCCTTCTATGGCTACACCTTC
CASSSFYGYTF
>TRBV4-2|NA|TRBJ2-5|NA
TGTGCCAGCAGCCAAAAGAGGGGGTACCAAGAGACCCAGTACTTC
CASSQKRGYQETQYF
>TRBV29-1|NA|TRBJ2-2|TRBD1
TGCAGCGCCAAAGGGACAGGTGACACCGGGGAGCTGTTTTTT
CSAKGTGDTGELFF
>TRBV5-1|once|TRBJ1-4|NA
TGCGCCAGCAGCTCGGGTCGGGGGGGTGAACTGTTTTTT
CASSSGRGGELFF
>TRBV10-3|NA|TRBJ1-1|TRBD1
TGTGCCATCAGTGACCCAGACAGGGGGAAAGGGACTGAAGCTTTCTTT
CAISDPDRGKGTEAFF
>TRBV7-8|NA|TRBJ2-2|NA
TGTGCCAGCAGCTTAATGGTGTCAGGGTCGAACACCGGGGAGCTGTTTTTT
CASSLMVSGSNTGELFF
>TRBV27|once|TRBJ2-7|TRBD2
TGTGCCAGCAGCCTCAGCGGGAGCTACGAGCAGTACTTC
CASSLSGSYEQYF
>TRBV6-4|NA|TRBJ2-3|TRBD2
TGTGCCAGCAGTCGACTAGCGGGAGCGACCACAGATACGCAGTATTTT
CASSRLAGATTDTQYF
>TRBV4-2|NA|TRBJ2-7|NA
TGTGCCAGCAGCCAAGATTACAACAGACCGTACGAGCAGTACTTC
CASSQDYNRPYEQYF
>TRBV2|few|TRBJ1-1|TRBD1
TGTGCCATCCCCGGGACAGGGGCCTTGAACACTGAAGCTTTCTTT
CAIPGTGALNTEAFF
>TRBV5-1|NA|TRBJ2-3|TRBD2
TGCGCCAGCAGCTTGGCCACTAGCGGACGCACAGATACGCAGTATTTT
CASSLATSGRTDTQYF
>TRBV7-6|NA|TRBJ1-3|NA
TGTGCCAGCAGCTTATCGTGGGGGGGCCCTGGAAACACCATATATTTT
CASSLSWGGPGNTIYF
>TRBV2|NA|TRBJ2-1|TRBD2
TGTGCCAGCAGTGAACTAGCGGAAGATGAGCAGTTCTTC
CASSELAEDEQFF
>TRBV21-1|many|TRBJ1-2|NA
TGTGCCAGCAGCAACGAGGGATTGGATGGCTACACCTTC
CASSNEGLDGYTF
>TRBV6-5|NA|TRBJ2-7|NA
TGTGCCAGCACTCGGACTCCCGGAGGACAGATCGAGCAGTACTTC
CASTRTPGGQIEQYF
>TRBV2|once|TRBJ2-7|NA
TGTGCCAGCAGGGCACGGACAGCCTCCTACGAGCAGTACTTC
CASRARTASYEQYF
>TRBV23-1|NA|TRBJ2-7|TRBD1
TGCGCCAGCACCGAGACAGGGAACGGTGGGGAGCAGTACTTC
CASTETGNGGEQYF
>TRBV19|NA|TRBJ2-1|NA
TGTGCCAGTAGTATAGCTAGTCCCAGCTCCTACAATGAGCAGTTCTTC
CASSIASPSSYNEQFF
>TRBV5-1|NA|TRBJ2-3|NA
TGCGCCAGCAGTTCCCATGGGGAGGGCACAGATACGCAGTATTTT
CASSSHGEGTDTQYF
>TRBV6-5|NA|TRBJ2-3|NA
TGTGCCAGCAGTTACTCGTCCGGGGTTCAAGATACGCAGTATTTT
CASSYSSGVQDTQYF
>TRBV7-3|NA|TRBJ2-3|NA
TGTGCCAGCAGCTTATTCGGGACTACAGATACGCAGTATTTT
CASSLFGTTDTQYF
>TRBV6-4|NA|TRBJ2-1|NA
TGTGCCAGCAGTCAGGACAGTTCCTACAATGAGCAGTTCTTC
CASSQDSSYNEQFF
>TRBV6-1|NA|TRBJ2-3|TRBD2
TGTGCCAGCGGGGGACTAGCGGGATCCACAGATACGCAGTATTTT
CASGGLAGSTDTQYF
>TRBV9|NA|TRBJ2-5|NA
TGTGCCAGCAGCCCACACCGCGGATTCCAAGAGACCCAGTACTTC
CASSPHRGFQETQYF
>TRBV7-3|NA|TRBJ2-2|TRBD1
TGTGCCAAAAACAAAGTAGGGGGCTCGTTGGCCGGGGAGCTGTTTTTT
CAKNKVGGSLAGELFF
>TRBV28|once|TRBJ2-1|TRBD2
TGTGCCAGCAGCCCAGACGTCTGGTTACTAGCGGGAGCGGGTTTCTTC
CASSPDVWLLAGAGFF